This is a list of T cell receptor beta chains from one sample in a study of Ad26.COV2.S vaccination and SARS-CoV-2 variants. Libraries were prepared by immunoSEQ multiplex PCR; TCRdb keeps only in-frame clonotypes and omits some of them. Of some 480,000 clones in the sample, roughly 85% are singletons; the top ten hold around 13%. This specimen consisted of peripheral blood, obtained in a trial of Ad26.COV2.S vaccine versus placebo. The source of these receptors is a person between 18 and 59 years old who received the Ad26.COV2.S COVID-19 vaccine or a placebo. Each CDR3 is given with its conserved first and last residue. D genes are given only for firm matches. Clone size is not always given. Where it is, it says once, few, many or a class for expanded clones.

d_call | j_call | clone_size | v_call | cdr3_aa | cdr3_nt
NA | TRBJ2-2 | once | TRBV3-1/TRBV3-2 | CASSRANTGELFF | TGTGCCAGCAGCCGGGCCAACACCGGGGAGCTGTTTTTT
TRBD1 | TRBJ1-2 | NA | TRBV7-2 | CASSFQRQGGGYTF | TGTGCCAGCAGCTTCCAAAGACAGGGCGGGGGCTACACCTTC
NA | TRBJ1-2 | few | TRBV3-1/TRBV3-2 | CASSQVWANYGYTF | TGTGCCAGCAGCCAAGTGTGGGCTAACTATGGCTACACCTTC
TRBD2 | TRBJ2-1 | NA | TRBV9 | CASSVIAGANNEQFF | TGTGCCAGCAGCGTAATAGCGGGAGCAAACAATGAGCAGTTCTTC
NA | TRBJ2-2 | NA | TRBV7-2 | CASSLGHGELFF | TGTGCCAGCAGCTTAGGTCACGGGGAGCTGTTTTTT
NA | TRBJ1-2 | few | TRBV25-1 | CASTTGAAYGYTF | TGTGCCAGCACAACAGGAGCCGCCTATGGCTACACCTTC
NA | TRBJ1-1 | NA | TRBV29-1 | CSVAAGDTEAFF | TGCAGCGTTGCGGCGGGAGACACTGAAGCTTTCTTT
TRBD1 | TRBJ2-2 | NA | TRBV9 | CASRRGGQANTGELFF | TGTGCCAGCAGGAGAGGGGGACAGGCGAACACCGGGGAGCTGTTTTTT
TRBD1 | TRBJ2-7 | NA | TRBV19 | CASRRQGSYEQYF | TGTGCCAGTAGGAGACAGGGGTCCTACGAGCAGTACTTC
TRBD1 | TRBJ2-1 | once | TRBV5-4 | CASSKTGSNNEQFF | TGTGCCAGCAGCAAGACAGGGTCCAACAATGAGCAGTTCTTC
TRBD2 | TRBJ2-5 | NA | TRBV6-2/TRBV6-3 | CASSWPIGTSGRGLETQYF | TGTGCCAGCAGTTGGCCTATCGGGACTAGCGGGAGAGGTTTAGAGACCCAGTACTTC
NA | TRBJ1-5 | NA | TRBV7-2 | CASSLLSGPGQPQHF | TGTGCCAGCAGCTTACTATCGGGCCCGGGTCAGCCCCAGCATTTT
TRBD2 | TRBJ2-4 | once | TRBV5-6 | CASSPSGRAYIQYF | TGTGCCAGCAGCCCTAGCGGGAGGGCGTACATTCAGTACTTC
NA | TRBJ1-2 | few | TRBV28 | CASRGYNYGYTF | TGTGCCAGCAGGGGATATAACTATGGCTACACCTTC
NA | TRBJ2-1 | NA | TRBV10-3 | CAIAGENSYNEQFF | TGTGCCATCGCAGGGGAAAACTCCTACAATGAGCAGTTCTTC
NA | TRBJ1-3 | once | TRBV28 | CASSSEGVRNTIYF | TGTGCCAGCAGCAGCGAGGGGGTTAGAAACACCATATATTTT
NA | TRBJ1-4 | many | TRBV19 | CASTADGNEKLFF | TGTGCCAGTACGGCGGATGGTAATGAAAAACTGTTTTTT
TRBD2 | TRBJ2-1 | NA | TRBV5-1 | CASSLGGSINEQFF | TGCGCCAGCAGCTTGGGCGGGAGCATCAATGAGCAGTTCTTC
NA | TRBJ1-5 | once | TRBV7-2 | CASSYRRDQPQHF | TGTGCCAGCAGCTACCGGCGGGATCAGCCCCAGCATTTT
NA | TRBJ2-3 | NA | TRBV7-3 | CASSLSGRRGDTQYF | TGTGCCAGCAGCTTAAGTGGGAGGAGGGGAGATACGCAGTATTTT
NA | TRBJ1-1 | NA | TRBV19 | CASSIVPGRDTEAFF | TGTGCCAGTAGTATAGTACCCGGCCGGGACACTGAAGCTTTCTTT
NA | TRBJ2-5 | NA | TRBV29-1 | CSVDYRDGETQYF | TGCAGCGTTGATTATAGGGACGGGGAGACCCAGTACTTC
NA | TRBJ1-3 | NA | TRBV7-2 | CASSLGAGGSGNTIYF | TGTGCCAGCAGCTTAGGAGCGGGCGGCTCTGGAAACACCATATATTTT
TRBD2 | TRBJ2-5 | NA | TRBV28 | CASRKAGTNQETQYF | TGTGCCAGCAGGAAAGCAGGGACTAACCAAGAGACCCAGTACTTC
TRBD1 | TRBJ1-6 | NA | TRBV27 | CASRTGQISYNSPLHF | TGTGCCAGCAGGACGGGACAGATCTCCTATAATTCACCCCTCCACTTT
NA | TRBJ1-2 | NA | TRBV28 | CASSFPGSTGRGGYTF | TGTGCCAGCAGTTTTCCCGGCTCAACAGGCCGGGGGGGCTACACCTTC
TRBD1 | TRBJ1-6 | NA | TRBV27 | CACGRQGDSPLHF | TGTGCCTGCGGAAGACAGGGGGATTCACCCCTCCACTTT
NA | TRBJ1-4 | once | TRBV5-4 | CASSLGGREKLFF | TGTGCCAGCAGCTTGGGGGGCCGAGAAAAACTGTTTTTT
TRBD2 | TRBJ2-7 | NA | TRBV5-1 | CASSPGTSGTYEQYF | TGCGCCAGCAGCCCAGGGACTAGCGGAACATACGAGCAGTACTTC
TRBD2 | TRBJ2-5 | NA | TRBV30 | CAWGWTSRQETQYF | TGTGCCTGGGGTTGGACTAGCAGACAAGAGACCCAGTACTTC
TRBD2 | TRBJ2-7 | NA | TRBV6-5 | CASRLAVAEQYF | TGTGCCAGCAGACTAGCGGTGGCAGAGCAGTACTTC
NA | TRBJ2-6 | NA | TRBV27 | CASSRLLSSGANVLTF | TGTGCCAGCAGTAGATTACTCAGCTCTGGGGCCAACGTCCTGACTTTC
NA | TRBJ2-7 | NA | TRBV6-1 | CASSEALSGFYEQYF | TGTGCCAGCAGTGAAGCGCTGTCGGGATTCTACGAGCAGTACTTC
NA | TRBJ1-2 | NA | TRBV19 | CASSTRTRVYGYTF | TGTGCCAGTAGTACGCGGACACGGGTCTATGGCTACACCTTC
TRBD2 | TRBJ2-1 | NA | TRBV28 | CASSPGTSDPTRFF | TGTGCCAGCAGCCCCGGGACTAGCGACCCGACGAGGTTCTTC
NA | TRBJ1-2 | NA | TRBV6-2/TRBV6-3 | CASSLQKIVSGYTF | TGTGCCAGCAGTCTACAGAAAATAGTGTCTGGCTACACCTTC
NA | TRBJ1-3 | NA | TRBV6-6 | CASSSGEGNTIYF | TGTGCCAGCAGTTCTGGGGAGGGAAACACCATATATTTT
NA | TRBJ1-2 | NA | TRBV27 | CASSLGGQGYTF | TGTGCCAGCAGTTTGGGAGGCCAGGGCTACACCTTC
NA | TRBJ2-6 | NA | TRBV3-1/TRBV3-2 | CASSPTGLSSGANVLTF | TGTGCCAGCAGCCCAACAGGTCTCAGCTCTGGGGCCAACGTCCTGACTTTC
NA | TRBJ2-1 | NA | TRBV9 | CASSLGGRGSYNEQFF | TGTGCCAGCAGCCTAGGAGGAAGGGGCTCCTACAATGAGCAGTTCTTC
NA | TRBJ2-2 | NA | TRBV28 | CASSSGLRLLGELFF | TGTGCCAGCAGTTCAGGGTTACGGTTGTTAGGGGAGCTGTTTTTT